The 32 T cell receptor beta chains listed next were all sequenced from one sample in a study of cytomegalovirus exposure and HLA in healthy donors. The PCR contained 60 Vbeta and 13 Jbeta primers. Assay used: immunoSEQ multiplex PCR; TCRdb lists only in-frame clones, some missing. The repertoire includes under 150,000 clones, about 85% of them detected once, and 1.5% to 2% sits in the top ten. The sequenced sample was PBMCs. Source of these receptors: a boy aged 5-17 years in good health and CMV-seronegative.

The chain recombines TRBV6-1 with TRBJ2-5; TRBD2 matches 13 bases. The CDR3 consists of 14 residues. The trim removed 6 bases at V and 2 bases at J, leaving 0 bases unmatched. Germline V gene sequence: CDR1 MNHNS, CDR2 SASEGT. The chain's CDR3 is CASRGLAGQETQYF. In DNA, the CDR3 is TGTGCCAGCAGGGGACTAGCGGGGCAAGAGACCCAGTACTTC.

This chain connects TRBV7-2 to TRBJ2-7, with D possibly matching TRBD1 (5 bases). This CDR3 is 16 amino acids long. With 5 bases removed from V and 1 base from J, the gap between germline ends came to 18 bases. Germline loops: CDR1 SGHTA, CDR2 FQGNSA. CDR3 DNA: TGTGCCAGCAGCGTGAAAACAGGTGCCCCTTCCTACGAGCAGTACTTC. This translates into CASSVKTGAPSYEQYF.

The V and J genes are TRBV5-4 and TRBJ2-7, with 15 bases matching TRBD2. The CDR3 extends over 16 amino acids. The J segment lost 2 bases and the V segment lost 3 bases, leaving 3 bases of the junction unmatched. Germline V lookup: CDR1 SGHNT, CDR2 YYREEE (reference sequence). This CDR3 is CASSSGTSGRPYEQYF. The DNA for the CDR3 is TGTGCCAGCAGCTCCGGGACTAGCGGGAGGCCCTACGAGCAGTACTTC.

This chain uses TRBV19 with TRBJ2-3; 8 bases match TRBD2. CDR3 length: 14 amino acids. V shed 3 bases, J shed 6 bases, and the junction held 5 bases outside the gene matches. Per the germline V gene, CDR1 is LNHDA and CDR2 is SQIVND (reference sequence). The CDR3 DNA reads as TGTGCCAGTAGTATCGGGGGGGTAGCGGATACGCAGTATTTT. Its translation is CASSIGGVADTQYF. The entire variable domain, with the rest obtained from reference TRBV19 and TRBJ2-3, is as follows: DGGITQSPKYLFRKEGQNVTLSCEQNLNHDAMYWYRQDPGQGLRLIYYSQIVNDFQKGDIAEGYSVSREKKESFPLTVTSAQKNPTAFYLCASSIGGVADTQYFGPGTRLTVL.

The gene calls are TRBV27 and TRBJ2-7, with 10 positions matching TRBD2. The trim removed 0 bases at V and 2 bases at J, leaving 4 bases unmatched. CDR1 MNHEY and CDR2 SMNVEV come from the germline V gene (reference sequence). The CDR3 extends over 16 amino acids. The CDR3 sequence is CASSLSPLAGAYEQYF. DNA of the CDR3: TGTGCCAGCAGTTTATCCCCCCTAGCGGGGGCCTACGAGCAGTACTTC.

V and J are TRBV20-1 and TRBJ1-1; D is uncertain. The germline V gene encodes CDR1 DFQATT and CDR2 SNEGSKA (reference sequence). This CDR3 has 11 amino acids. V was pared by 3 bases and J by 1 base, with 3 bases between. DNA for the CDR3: TGCAGTGCTAGGAGGAACACTGAAGCTTTCTTT. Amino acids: CSARRNTEAFF.

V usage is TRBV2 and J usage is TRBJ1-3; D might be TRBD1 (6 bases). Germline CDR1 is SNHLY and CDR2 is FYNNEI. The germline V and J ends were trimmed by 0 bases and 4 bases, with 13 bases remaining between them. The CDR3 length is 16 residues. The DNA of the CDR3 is TGTGCCAGCAGTGAAGCGCGGGGGCTGTGGGGAAACACCATATATTTT. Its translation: CASSEARGLWGNTIYF.

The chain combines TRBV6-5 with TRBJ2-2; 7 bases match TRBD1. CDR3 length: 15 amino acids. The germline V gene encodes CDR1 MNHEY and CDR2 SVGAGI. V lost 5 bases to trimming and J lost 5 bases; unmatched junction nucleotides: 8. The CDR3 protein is CASSHDRVKTGELFF. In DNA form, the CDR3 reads TGTGCCAGCAGTCACGACAGGGTGAAGACCGGGGAGCTGTTTTTT.

This CDR3 is CSVEVYRETSGISYEQYF. The CDR3 nucleotides read TGCAGCGTTGAAGTCTACCGAGAGACTAGCGGGATCTCCTACGAGCAGTACTTC. The rearrangement joins TRBV29-1 to TRBJ2-7, with 11 bases lining up with TRBD2. V dropped 1 base and J dropped 0; count of bases not matched to a gene: 11. CDR3 size: 18 residues. Germline V gene sequence: CDR1 SQVTM, CDR2 ANQGSEA.

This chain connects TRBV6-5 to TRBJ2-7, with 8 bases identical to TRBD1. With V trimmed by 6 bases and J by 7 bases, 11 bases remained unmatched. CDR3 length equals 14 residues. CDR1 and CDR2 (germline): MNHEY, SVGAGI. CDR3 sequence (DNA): TGTGCCAGCAGAAAGACAGGGGCAATTGGGGAGCAGTACTTC. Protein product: CASRKTGAIGEQYF.

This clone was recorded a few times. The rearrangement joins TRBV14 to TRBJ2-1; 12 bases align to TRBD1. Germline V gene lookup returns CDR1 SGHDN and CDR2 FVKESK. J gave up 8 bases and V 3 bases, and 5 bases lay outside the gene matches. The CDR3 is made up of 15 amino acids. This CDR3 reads CASSHPGQGADEQFF. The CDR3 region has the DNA TGTGCCAGCAGCCATCCGGGACAGGGGGCAGATGAGCAGTTCTTC.

CDR3 nucleotides: TGCGCCAGCAGCCAAGGCGGGAATGAAAAACTGTTTTTT. This gives the protein CASSQGGNEKLFF. This chain uses TRBV4-1 with TRBJ1-4; D remains unclear. There are 13 residues in the CDR3. Trimming took 1 base from V and 5 from J, leaving 5 bases between them. Germline assignment: CDR1 MGHRA and CDR2 YSYEKL.

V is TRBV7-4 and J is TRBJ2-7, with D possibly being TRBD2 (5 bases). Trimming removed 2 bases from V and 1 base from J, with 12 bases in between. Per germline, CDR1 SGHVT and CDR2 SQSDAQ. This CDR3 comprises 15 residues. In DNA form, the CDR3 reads TGTGCCAGCAGCTTAAACGCGGGCGAGTCCTACGAGCAGTACTTC. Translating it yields CASSLNAGESYEQYF.

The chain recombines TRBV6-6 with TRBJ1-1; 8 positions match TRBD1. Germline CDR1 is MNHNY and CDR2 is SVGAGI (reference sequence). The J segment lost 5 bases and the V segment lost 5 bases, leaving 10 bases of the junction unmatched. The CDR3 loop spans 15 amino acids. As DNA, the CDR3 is TGTGCCAGCAGTCCGAGGACAGGGAGGAGAACTGAAGCTTTCTTT. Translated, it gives CASSPRTGRRTEAFF.

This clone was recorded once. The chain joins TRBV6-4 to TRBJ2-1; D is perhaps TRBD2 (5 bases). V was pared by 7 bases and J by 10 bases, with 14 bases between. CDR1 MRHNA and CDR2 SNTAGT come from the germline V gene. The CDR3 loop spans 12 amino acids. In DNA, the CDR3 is TGTGCCAGCATCTCGGGGATTGGAGAGCAGTTCTTC. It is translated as CASISGIGEQFF.

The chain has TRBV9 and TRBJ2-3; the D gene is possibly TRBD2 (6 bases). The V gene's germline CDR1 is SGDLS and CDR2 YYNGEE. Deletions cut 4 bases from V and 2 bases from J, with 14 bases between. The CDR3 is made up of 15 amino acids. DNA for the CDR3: TGTGCCAGCAGCATATACGGGACTCCCACAGATACGCAGTATTTT. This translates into CASSIYGTPTDTQYF.

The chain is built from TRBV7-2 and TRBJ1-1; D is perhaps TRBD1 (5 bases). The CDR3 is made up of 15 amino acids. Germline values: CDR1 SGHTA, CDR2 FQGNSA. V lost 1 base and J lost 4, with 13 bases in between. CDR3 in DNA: TGTGCCAGCAGCTTAGAGGTCAGGAGGGGCACTGAAGCTTTCTTT. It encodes CASSLEVRRGTEAFF. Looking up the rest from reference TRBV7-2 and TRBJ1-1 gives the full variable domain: GAGVSQSPSNKVTEKGKDVELRCDPISGHTALYWYRQSLGQGLEFLIYFQGNSAPDKSGLPSDRFSAERTGGSVSTLTIQRTQQEDSAVYLCASSLEVRRGTEAFFGQGTRLTVV.

CDR3 sequence (DNA): TGTGCCAGCAGTCAAGACAGGGCAAGTGGCTACACCTTC. Protein product: CASSQDRASGYTF. This chain links TRBV6-1 with TRBJ1-2, with TRBD1 matching 7 bases. The CDR3 runs to 13 residues. The V gene end was trimmed by 5 bases and the J gene end by 7 bases; junction bases not matched to a gene: 7. Germline loops: CDR1 MNHNS, CDR2 SASEGT.

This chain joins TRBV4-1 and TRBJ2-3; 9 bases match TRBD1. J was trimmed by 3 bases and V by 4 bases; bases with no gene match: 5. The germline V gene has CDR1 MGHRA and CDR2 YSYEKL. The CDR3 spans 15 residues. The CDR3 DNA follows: TGCGCCAGCAGCCGTGGACAGGGGCGTACAGATACGCAGTATTTT. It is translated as CASSRGQGRTDTQYF.

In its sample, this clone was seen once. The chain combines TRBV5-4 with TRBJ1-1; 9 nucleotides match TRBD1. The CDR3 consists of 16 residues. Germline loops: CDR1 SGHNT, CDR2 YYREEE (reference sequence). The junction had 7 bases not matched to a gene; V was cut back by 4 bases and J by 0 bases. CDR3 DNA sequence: TGTGCCAGCAGCCCAGTCGGGACAGGGATGAACACTGAAGCTTTCTTT. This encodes CASSPVGTGMNTEAFF.

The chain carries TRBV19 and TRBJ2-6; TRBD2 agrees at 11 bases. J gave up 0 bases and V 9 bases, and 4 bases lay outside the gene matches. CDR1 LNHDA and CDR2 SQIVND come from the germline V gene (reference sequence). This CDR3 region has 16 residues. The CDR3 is CARRLAGSSGANVLTF. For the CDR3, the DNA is TGTGCCAGAAGACTAGCGGGATCCTCTGGGGCCAACGTCCTGACTTTC. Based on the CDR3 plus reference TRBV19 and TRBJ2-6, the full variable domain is DGGITQSPKYLFRKEGQNVTLSCEQNLNHDAMYWYRQDPGQGLRLIYYSQIVNDFQKGDIAEGYSVSREKKESFPLTVTSAQKNPTAFYLCARRLAGSSGANVLTFGAGSRLTVL.

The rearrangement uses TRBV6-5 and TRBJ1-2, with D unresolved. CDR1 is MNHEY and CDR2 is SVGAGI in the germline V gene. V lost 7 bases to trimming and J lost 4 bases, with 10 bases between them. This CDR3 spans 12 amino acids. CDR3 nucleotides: TGTGCCAGCAACTCACCCCCCTATGGCTACACCTTC. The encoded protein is CASNSPPYGYTF.

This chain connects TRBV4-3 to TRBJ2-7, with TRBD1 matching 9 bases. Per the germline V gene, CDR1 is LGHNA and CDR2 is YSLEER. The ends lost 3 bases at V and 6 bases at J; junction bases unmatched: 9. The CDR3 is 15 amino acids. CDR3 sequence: CASSHDLGQGGEQYF. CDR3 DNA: TGCGCCAGCAGCCATGACTTGGGACAGGGTGGCGAGCAGTACTTC.

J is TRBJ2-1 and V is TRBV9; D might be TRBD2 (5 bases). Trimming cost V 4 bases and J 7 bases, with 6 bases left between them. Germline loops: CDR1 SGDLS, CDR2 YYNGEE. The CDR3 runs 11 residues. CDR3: CASSRGNEQFF. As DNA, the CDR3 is TGTGCCAGCAGCCGGGGAAATGAGCAGTTCTTC.

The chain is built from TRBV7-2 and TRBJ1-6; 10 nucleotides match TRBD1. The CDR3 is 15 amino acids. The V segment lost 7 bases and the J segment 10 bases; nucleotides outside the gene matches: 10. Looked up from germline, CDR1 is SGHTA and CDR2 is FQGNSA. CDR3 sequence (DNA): TGTGCCAGCAACCTCGGGGACAGGGGCAAATCACCCCTCCACTTT. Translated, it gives CASNLGDRGKSPLHF.

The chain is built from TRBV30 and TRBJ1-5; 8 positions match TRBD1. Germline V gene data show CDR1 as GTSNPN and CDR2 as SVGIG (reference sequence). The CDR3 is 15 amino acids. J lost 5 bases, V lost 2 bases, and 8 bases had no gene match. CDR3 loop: CAWSLGVQGDQPQHF. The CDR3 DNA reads TGTGCCTGGAGTCTAGGGGTACAGGGGGATCAGCCCCAGCATTTT. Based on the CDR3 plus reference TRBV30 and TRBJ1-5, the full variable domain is SQTIHQWPATLVQPVGSPLSLECTVEGTSNPNLYWYRQAAGRGLQLLFYSVGIGQISSEVPQNLSASRPQDRQFILSSKKLLLSDSGFYLCAWSLGVQGDQPQHFGDGTRLSIL.

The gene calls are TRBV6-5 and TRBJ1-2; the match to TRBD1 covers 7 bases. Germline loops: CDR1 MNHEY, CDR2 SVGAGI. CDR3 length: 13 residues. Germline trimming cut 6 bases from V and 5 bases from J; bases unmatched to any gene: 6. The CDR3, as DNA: TGTGCCAGCAGGCAACAGGGGCGATATGGCTACACCTTC. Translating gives CASRQQGRYGYTF.

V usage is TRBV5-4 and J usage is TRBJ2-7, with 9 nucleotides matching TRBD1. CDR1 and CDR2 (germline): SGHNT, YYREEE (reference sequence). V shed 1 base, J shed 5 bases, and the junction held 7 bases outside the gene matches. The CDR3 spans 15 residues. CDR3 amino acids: CASSLITGGQDEQYF. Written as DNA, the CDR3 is TGTGCCAGCAGCTTGATAACAGGGGGCCAGGACGAGCAGTACTTC.

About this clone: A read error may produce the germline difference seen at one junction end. CDR3 residues: CASSQDPTDNYGYPF. The CDR3 coding sequence is TGCGCCAGCAGCCAAGATCCCACGGACAACTATGGCTACCCCTTC. The V and J genes are TRBV4-3 and TRBJ1-2; weak D call: TRBD1 (5 bases). The CDR3 extends over 15 amino acids. Germline V gene lookup returns CDR1 LGHNA and CDR2 YSLEER.

The CDR3 bases are TGTGCCAGCAGCTTACGTGGGTGGTCAGGGGTCAAATATGGCTACACCTTC. It specifies CASSLRGWSGVKYGYTF. V is TRBV7-4 and J is TRBJ1-2, with D perhaps matching TRBD1 (6 bases). In germline, CDR1 is SGHVT, CDR2 SQSDAQ. This CDR3 spans 17 amino acids. Trimming left V 2 bases short and J 5 bases short, with 21 bases between.

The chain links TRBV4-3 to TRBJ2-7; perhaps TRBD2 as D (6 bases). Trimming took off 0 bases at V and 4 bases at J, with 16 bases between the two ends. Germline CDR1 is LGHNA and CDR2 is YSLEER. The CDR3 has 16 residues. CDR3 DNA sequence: TGCGCCAGCAGCCAAGAGGTTTGGGACTCGGATTACGAGCAGTACTTC. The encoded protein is CASSQEVWDSDYEQYF.

CDR3 region: CASSELKRGPQHF. Here the CDR3 DNA reads TGTGCCAGCAGTGAATTAAAGCGGGGGCCCCAGCATTTT. The chain joins TRBV2 to TRBJ1-5; D unclear. V was clipped by 2 bases and J by 9 bases, with 11 bases between them. Germline lookup yields CDR1 SNHLY and CDR2 FYNNEI. The CDR3 is made up of 13 amino acids.